This T cell receptor (beta chain) was sequenced for a study of blood T cell repertoires in COVID-19. As originally analysed: Estimated nucleated cell counts came from reference gene primer amplification. Here immunoSEQ multiplex PCR was the method, and the copy in TCRdb shows in-frame clones only, minus some. V and J calls and clone size follow that table, whereas D and trimming were derived from the DNA. Here the sample spans tens of thousands of clones, approximately 80% being singletons. V was cut by 8 bases and J by 3 bases, with 16 bases left in between. The CDR3 has 14 amino acids. Germline V gene lookup returns CDR1 MGHDK and CDR2 SYGVNS.

The sample consisted of peripheral blood. The chain uses TRBV25-1 and TRBJ1-1; D perhaps matches TRBD1 (5 bases). The source of this sequence is a woman in her seventies with acute or convalescent COVID-19. The CDR3 here is CASGEGVWDTEAFF. CDR3 nucleotide sequence: TGTGCCAGCGGGGAAGGGGTATGGGACACTGAAGCTTTCTTT.